The sequence of this T cell receptor (beta chain) was determined in a study of blood T cell repertoires in COVID-19 (dated by TCRdb to 2020 to 2022). Concerning the study at large: The collaborator samples originated in the United States, Italy and Spain and spanned the acute and convalescent phases of COVID-19. Deeply sampled blood TCRbeta repertoires from subjects exposed to, actively infected with, or recovered from COVID-19 were included in the dataset. HLA class I and class II types, where available, came from metadata supplied by the sample provider rather than from assay-based typing. A de-identified subject ID, COVID-19 status, age in years and sex were almost always included in the sample metadata. The prospective study material was composed of cDNA or gDNA derived from T cells, B-cell-depleted T cells, or PBMCs. A freely available public database, intended as a resource for researchers studying the immune response to SARS-CoV-2, is where the repertoires were released. Samples were obtained from the ongoing ImmuneRACE study (first 160 participants) and from some 1,300 subjects provided by 6 global collaborators.

TCRbeta CDR3 regions were amplified from genomic DNA using the immunoSEQ Assay, a bias-controlled multiplex PCR. On the study's bioinformatics: The number of nucleated cells in each sample was estimated by amplification of reference gene primers within the assay. To quantify the absolute abundance of each unique TCRbeta CDR3 rearrangement, sequence reads were collapsed and filtered. For each sample, productive Simpson clonality was calculated as the square root of Simpson's diversity index over productive rearrangements. This immuneACCESS table, as held by TCRdb, lists in-frame sequences with V and J called but not all clones. Of the missing ones, under half trace to an unresolved V gene in checked studies; the others have no known cause. For V, J and clone size, that table is used; D and trimming come from the DNA. The sample records about 200,000 clones, 85% to 90% of which are singletons. The ten largest account for 1.5% to 2% of the sample.

About this clone itself: No cognate antigen has been identified for it. Within one base of it there is no much larger clone, and no base qualities were kept.

From a lookup of the germline V gene, CDR1 and CDR2 are SNHLY and FYNNEI. Including the terminal cysteine and phenylalanine, the CDR3 comprises 18 residues. The CDR3 DNA has 54 bases and is translated from base 1. V and J are trimmed by 5 bases and 0 bases, and the gene matches miss 10 bases of the junction. Overall study outcomes, separate from this receptor: The quantity of clinical and demographic metadata differed by source and by participant and was supplied without curation.

Each collaborating institution followed its own protocols to collect whole blood in K2EDTA tubes. Collaborator samples were shipped for TCRbeta analysis as frozen whole blood, isolated PBMCs, or DNA extracted from either sample type. This receptor was identified in a man aged 18-30 years with active or convalescent COVID-19. The chain is encoded by TRBV2 joined to TRBJ1-5; TRBD1 lines up with 10 middle nucleotides. Sequenced sample: peripheral blood. The CDR3 reads as follows: CASSLRDRGTYSNQPQHF. The nucleotide sequence is TGTGCCAGCAGTCTCCGGGACAGGGGAACCTATAGCAATCAGCCCCAGCATTTT. With the rest looked up from the reference TRBV2 and TRBJ1-5 genes rather than sequenced, the full variable domain is EPEVTQTPSHQVTQMGQEVILRCVPISNHLYFYWYRQILGQKVEFLVSFYNNEISEKSEIFDDQFSVERPDGSNFTLKIRSTKLEDSAMYFCASSLRDRGTYSNQPQHFGDGTRLSIL.